The 30 T cell receptor beta chains below were found in one sample sequenced in a study of response to subunit inactivated influenza vaccine. A single record per CDR3 protein comes from TCRdb applying MiXCR to the RT-PCR reads. This sample yields more than 550,000 distinct CDR3 sequences, of which approximately 10% are seen a single time; 8% to 13% belongs to the top ten. In addition, the sample was reused for a study of T cells expressing NK-cell markers. In that study: The authors made TCR beta cDNA libraries by 5'RACE template switching. This switching added a universal primer site and UMIs.

Sequencing was performed on PBMCs from blood, taken on the day of vaccination. The receptors stem from a man aged 45-65 years who received an inactivated influenza vaccine.

This clonotype turned up a few times. The rearrangement joins TRBV5-1 to TRBJ2-3; no definite D call. Germline V lookup: CDR1 SGHRS, CDR2 YFSETQ. V dropped 1 base and J dropped 4 bases, with 4 bases sitting between them. This CDR3 spans 12 amino acids. The CDR3, as DNA: TGCGCCAGCAGCTTGTACTCAGATACGCAGTATTTT. Its protein product is CASSLYSDTQYF. The whole variable domain, remainder taken from reference TRBV5-1 and TRBJ2-3, is KAGVTQTPRYLIKTRGQQVTLSCSPISGHRSVSWYQQTPGQGLQFLFEYFSETQRNKGNFPGRFSGRQFSNSRSEMNVSTLELGDSALYLCASSLYSDTQYFGPGTRLTVL.

The sample holds a few counts of this clonotype. The chain recombines TRBV29-1 with TRBJ2-7; 10 positions match TRBD1. CDR3 length equals 16 residues. Germline-derived CDR1 and CDR2 are SQVTM and ANQGSEA. The ends lost 6 bases at V and 2 bases at J; junction bases unmatched: 13. Here the CDR3 DNA reads TGCAGCGTCGCATTTGGACAGGGGGTATTTGCCTACGAGCAGTACTTC. It specifies CSVAFGQGVFAYEQYF.

This clonotype appeared a few times. The chain employs TRBV4-1 and TRBJ1-1, with D unclear. The CDR3 runs to 14 residues. V dropped 3 bases and J dropped 4 bases, with 12 bases sitting between them. Germline loops: CDR1 MGHRA, CDR2 YSYEKL. The CDR3 sequence: CASSQLTGSTEAFF. The CDR3 DNA follows: TGCGCCAGCAGCCAGCTGACGGGAAGCACTGAAGCTTTCTTT.

For the CDR3, the DNA is TGCAGCGTTGCCCCCCCGGGAATGCAAGAGACCCAGTACTTC. This translates into CSVAPPGMQETQYF. The gene calls are TRBV29-1 and TRBJ2-5, with a tentative D call TRBD2 (5 bases). CDR1 is SQVTM, CDR2 ANQGSEA, per germline. This CDR3 is 14 amino acids long. The V end was cut by 4 bases, the J end by 2 bases, with 14 bases between.

V and J are TRBV28 and TRBJ2-7; 12 bases match TRBD2. CDR1 is MDHEN, CDR2 SYDVKM, per germline. The CDR3 is 15 residues long. V lost 5 bases to trimming and J lost 4 bases; unmatched junction nucleotides: 6. The CDR3 region is CASSRRLAGEYEQYF. The CDR3 bases are TGTGCCAGCAGTCGGCGACTAGCGGGAGAATACGAGCAGTACTTC.

This clonotype has only a few counts. The V call is TRBV20-1, the J call TRBJ2-2; D is undetermined. The germline V gene has CDR1 DFQATT and CDR2 SNEGSKA (reference sequence). V lost 0 bases and J lost 5, with 10 bases in between. The length of the CDR3 is 14 residues. The CDR3 DNA is TGCAGTGCTAGAGATGTTTGGGATACCGGGGAGCTGTTTTTT. Amino acids: CSARDVWDTGELFF.

This chain connects TRBV30 to TRBJ1-1; D might be TRBD1 (5 bases). The germline CDR1 and CDR2 sequences are GTSNPN and SVGIG (reference sequence). With 2 bases removed from V and 10 bases from J, the gap between germline ends came to 11 bases. The CDR3 spans 11 residues. This chain's CDR3 is CAWSSGAAAFF. The CDR3 region has the DNA TGTGCCTGGAGTTCCGGGGCCGCAGCTTTCTTT.

This rearrangement joins TRBV5-4 to TRBJ2-1, with 13 nucleotides matching TRBD2. The germline V gene encodes CDR1 SGHNT and CDR2 YYREEE (reference sequence). This CDR3 spans 16 amino acids. J was trimmed by 9 bases and V by 3 bases; bases with no gene match: 9. CDR3 amino acids: CASSSTGTSGMAEQFF. The CDR3 DNA is TGTGCCAGCAGCTCGACCGGGACTAGCGGGATGGCTGAGCAGTTCTTC.

This clonotype was recorded a few times. The chain couples TRBV20-1 to TRBJ2-7, with TRBD1 matching 8 bases. The CDR3 has 14 amino acids. The trim removed 5 bases at V and 3 bases at J, leaving 9 bases unmatched. The germline CDR1 and CDR2 sequences are DFQATT and SNEGSKA (reference sequence). CDR3 DNA sequence: TGCAGTGCTCCGGACAGGGTGGTTAACTACGAGCAGTACTTC. Translation: CSAPDRVVNYEQYF.

This clonotype showed up just a few times. This rearrangement joins TRBV5-1 to TRBJ2-3, with 9 bases matching TRBD2. Germline assignment: CDR1 SGHRS and CDR2 YFSETQ. V shed 5 bases and J 6 bases; nucleotides not matched to a gene: 7. This CDR3 comprises 14 residues. The CDR3 region is CASRAREGPDTQYF. The DNA of the CDR3 is TGCGCCAGCAGAGCGCGGGAGGGCCCGGATACGCAGTATTTT.

In its sample, this clonotype was seen a few times. The rearrangement joins TRBV20-1 to TRBJ1-5; no reliable D call. V was cut by 0 bases and J by 6 bases, with 12 bases left in between. Germline V CDR1 and CDR2: DFQATT, SNEGSKA (reference sequence). The CDR3 totals 14 residues. Here the CDR3 reads CSARDLLEGQPQHF. In DNA form, the CDR3 reads TGCAGTGCTAGAGATCTATTAGAGGGTCAGCCCCAGCATTTT.

This clonotype was counted a few times. The V gene is TRBV3-1, the J gene TRBJ2-7; tentative D call: TRBD2 (6 bases). Germline CDR1 and CDR2: LGHDT and YNNKEL (reference sequence). Between the trimmed V and J ends, which lost 1 base and 2 bases, there was a span of 18 bases. This CDR3 is built from 17 residues. The CDR3 protein is CASSQAARGRGPYEQYF. CDR3 DNA: TGTGCCAGCAGCCAAGCAGCGCGGGGCCGCGGGCCCTACGAGCAGTACTTC.

This clonotype was detected only a few times. The chain links TRBV12-3 or TRBV12-4 to TRBJ2-1; D possibly corresponds to TRBD1 (6 bases). The CDR3 length is 13 residues. V lost 10 bases and J 6 bases, leaving 16 bases between the germline ends. In DNA form, the CDR3 reads TGTGCCACCCAACAGGGCTACGGCAATGAGCAGTTCTTC. It yields the protein CATQQGYGNEQFF.

J is TRBJ2-5 and V is TRBV4-1, with D hard to call. The CDR3 contains 15 residues. Per the germline V gene, CDR1 is MGHRA and CDR2 is YSYEKL. Trimming took 0 bases from V and 1 from J, leaving 9 bases between them. As DNA, the CDR3 is TGCGCCAGCAGCCAAGAATCCCACCGCCAAGAGACCCAGTACTTC. Translating gives CASSQESHRQETQYF.

The chain recombines TRBV14 with TRBJ2-6; D unclear. The CDR3 has 19 residues. Trimming cost V 2 bases and J 3 bases, with 20 bases left between them. The germline V gene has CDR1 SGHDN and CDR2 FVKESK. This chain's CDR3 is CASSQILTKGLSGANVLTF. CDR3 nucleotide sequence: TGTGCCAGCAGCCAAATTTTGACAAAAGGCTTAAGTGGGGCCAACGTCCTGACTTTC.

This clonotype has just a few counts. The chain employs TRBV12-3 or TRBV12-4 and TRBJ1-6; D gene ambiguous. V lost 5 bases to trimming and J lost 3 bases, with 14 bases between them. The CDR3 is 16 residues long. CDR3 amino acids: CASSGRAAGYNSPLHF. DNA for the CDR3: TGTGCCAGCAGTGGGCGTGCGGCCGGCTATAATTCACCCCTCCACTTT.

This chain uses TRBV12-3 or TRBV12-4 with TRBJ2-3; TRBD2 might be the D (5 bases). The length of the CDR3 is 14 residues. V gave up 5 bases and J gave up 4 bases, with 13 bases separating them. The CDR3 here is CASSTYLRADTQYF. The CDR3 DNA follows: TGTGCCAGCAGTACCTATTTGCGGGCAGATACGCAGTATTTT.

CDR3 residues: CASSFLRDHAFSRDTQYF. DNA of the CDR3: TGTGCCAGCAGTTTTCTCCGGGACCACGCTTTTTCGAGAGATACGCAGTATTTT. The chain employs TRBV27 and TRBJ2-3; TRBD1 or TRBD2 may be the D gene (5 bases each). Deletions cut 3 bases from V and 5 bases from J, with 24 bases between. From germline, CDR1 is MNHEY and CDR2 SMNVEV (reference sequence). CDR3 length equals 18 residues.

Many counts were recorded for this clonotype. The CDR3 DNA reads as TGCAGTGCTAGAGAGGCAAGGATCTACACCGGGGAGCTGTTTTTT. The encoded protein is CSAREARIYTGELFF. The rearrangement uses TRBV20-1 and TRBJ2-2; no clear D. Trimming removed 0 bases at V and 3 bases at J, with 11 bases between. This CDR3 comprises 15 residues. Germline CDR1 is DFQATT and CDR2 is SNEGSKA (reference sequence).

The rearrangement links TRBV20-1 to TRBJ2-2; a weak D match, TRBD1 (5 bases). Trimming cost V 2 bases and J 0 bases, with 13 bases left between them. The germline CDR1 and CDR2 sequences are DFQATT and SNEGSKA (reference sequence). The CDR3 contains 16 residues. CDR3 loop: CSARTPQGSNTGELFF. CDR3 DNA sequence: TGCAGTGCTAGAACCCCGCAGGGATCGAACACCGGGGAGCTGTTTTTT.

This clonotype was counted between two and nine times. The V and J genes are TRBV10-2 and TRBJ1-3; 9 bases map to TRBD1. CDR1 WSHSY and CDR2 SAAADI come from the germline V gene. Trimming at V came to 5 bases and at J to 3 bases, leaving 5 bases not matched to a gene. The CDR3 spans 15 residues. The CDR3 spells CASSRAGQGGNTIYF. The CDR3 DNA reads as TGCGCCAGCAGTAGGGCGGGACAGGGTGGAAACACCATATATTTT.

This clonotype has a count of ten or more. The rearrangement joins TRBV6-1 to TRBJ1-5; D is perhaps TRBD1 (5 bases). Looked up from germline, CDR1 is MNHNS and CDR2 is SASEGT. The length of the CDR3 is 14 residues. Trimming shortened V by 4 bases and J by 2 bases, and 9 bases separated the two germline ends. CDR3 DNA sequence: TGTGCCAGCAGTGGGGGGGGTCGCAATCAGCCCCAGCATTTT. Its protein is CASSGGGRNQPQHF.

This clonotype was counted a few times. V is TRBV4-2 and J is TRBJ2-7; D possibly corresponds to TRBD1 (6 bases). This CDR3 contains 15 residues. V was cut by 2 bases and J by 5 bases, with 16 bases left in between. CDR1 and CDR2 from the germline V gene are LGHNA and YNFKEQ. CDR3 loop: CASSQWSGGPNEQYF. The CDR3 region has the DNA TGTGCCAGCAGCCAATGGTCTGGGGGCCCAAACGAGCAGTACTTC.

This clonotype occurred a few times. The chain employs TRBV4-3 and TRBJ1-6, with D perhaps TRBD1 (6 bases). The CDR3 is made up of 14 amino acids. CDR1 is LGHNA, CDR2 YSLEER, per germline. V gave up 6 bases and J gave up 10 bases, with 16 bases separating them. The CDR3: CASSPEGGGSPLHF. The DNA of the CDR3 is TGCGCCAGCAGTCCCGAGGGGGGAGGATCACCCCTCCACTTT.

This clonotype was picked up many times. The CDR3 ends on some other residue instead of the conserved phenylalanine or tryptophan, so this is likely a read error. It is unclear where the CDR3 begins or ends on the DNA, so no DNA is shown, and the CDR3 is as TCRdb lists it. The chain joins TRBV21-1 to TRBJ2-3; whether TRBD2, the table's D call, matches the DNA was not checked. TRBV21-1 constitutes a pseudogene. The CDR3 is 10 residues long, ends included. CDR3 amino acids: CASSKLGRQL.

The V call is TRBV7-2, the J call TRBJ1-3; D is unclear. This CDR3 spans 15 amino acids. Trimming stripped 1 base from V and 4 bases from J, with 11 bases between. Germline V gene data show CDR1 as SGHTA and CDR2 as FQGNSA. The CDR3 nucleotides are TGTGCCAGCAGCTTAGGAACTGTGGAGGGAAACACCATATATTTT. Translation gives CASSLGTVEGNTIYF.

This clonotype was found many times. V usage is TRBV20-1 and J usage is TRBJ2-5; 8 bases are a match to TRBD2. Germline loops: CDR1 DFQATT, CDR2 SNEGSKA (reference sequence). The CDR3 extends over 14 amino acids. V lost 1 base, J lost 10 bases, and 11 bases stayed unmatched. CDR3 in amino acids: CSARAGTSQGVQYF. The CDR3 nucleotides are TGCAGTGCTAGAGCCGGGACTAGTCAAGGTGTCCAGTACTTC.

The sample holds a few counts of this clonotype. V usage is TRBV2 and J usage is TRBJ1-6; a weak D match, TRBD1 (5 bases). CDR1 is SNHLY, CDR2 FYNNEI, per germline. The germline V and J ends were trimmed by 3 bases and 3 bases, with 12 bases remaining between them. The CDR3 spans 16 residues. The CDR3 DNA follows: TGTGCCAGCAGTGACAGGGCCGGTGGCTATAATTCACCCCTCCACTTT. The encoded protein is CASSDRAGGYNSPLHF.

This clonotype was seen many times. This chain joins TRBV5-1 and TRBJ2-3; D remains unclear. The V gene lost 3 bases and the J gene lost 0 bases, with 11 bases spanning the gap. Germline assignment: CDR1 SGHRS and CDR2 YFSETQ. The length of the CDR3 is 15 residues. The CDR3 nucleotides are TGCGCCAGCAGCTCGATGGACCCTAGCACAGATACGCAGTATTTT. It translates to CASSSMDPSTDTQYF.

The V call is TRBV6-5, the J call TRBJ2-3; D not resolved. V shed 2 bases and J shed 0 bases, with 15 bases lying between them. Germline assignment: CDR1 MNHEY and CDR2 SVGAGI. The CDR3 has 17 amino acids. This chain's CDR3 is CASSYDISPTSTDTQYF. The CDR3 bases are TGTGCCAGCAGTTACGACATTAGCCCCACTAGCACAGATACGCAGTATTTT.